These T cell receptor beta chains were read from a single sample in a study of blood T cell repertoires in COVID-19. TCRdb's table, derived via immunoSEQ multiplex PCR, lists solely in-frame clones and lacks some. The sample includes approximately 120,000 clones, around 88% seen only once; the top ten take roughly 5.4%. What was sequenced was peripheral blood. The receptors come from a human donor in a cohort sampled during active COVID-19. Both conserved end residues are part of each CDR3. Each record gives: CDR3 protein, CDR3 DNA, D gene, clone size, V gene, J gene. The D gene is left open where the match is weak. Where a row states a size, it is once, few, many or the class of an expanded clone; other rows omit it.

CDR3 protein: CASSPTGTGGYYEQYF
CDR3 DNA: TGTGCCAGCAGCCCTACAGGGACGGGAGGATACTACGAGCAGTACTTC
D gene: NA
clone size: once
V gene: TRBV9
J gene: TRBJ2-7

CDR3 protein: CASSKGQVTGSPLHF
CDR3 DNA: TGTGCCAGCAGCAAGGGACAGGTTACGGGTTCACCCCTCCACTTT
D gene: TRBD1
clone size: few
V gene: TRBV5-6
J gene: TRBJ1-6

CDR3 protein: CATSSRLAGGSYNEQFF
CDR3 DNA: TGTGCCACCAGCAGTAGACTAGCGGGAGGTTCCTACAATGAGCAGTTCTTC
D gene: TRBD2
clone size: NA
V gene: TRBV15
J gene: TRBJ2-1

CDR3 protein: CASSEAGGTSGRSPYNEQFF
CDR3 DNA: TGTGCCAGCAGTGAAGCGGGGGGGACTAGCGGGAGATCCCCCTACAATGAGCAGTTCTTC
D gene: TRBD2
clone size: NA
V gene: TRBV6-1
J gene: TRBJ2-1

CDR3 protein: CASSLGGAGANVLTF
CDR3 DNA: TGTGCCAGCAGCTTAGGGGGAGCTGGGGCCAACGTCCTGACTTTC
D gene: NA
clone size: NA
V gene: TRBV11-3
J gene: TRBJ2-6

CDR3 protein: CASSINSGSEYTQYF
CDR3 DNA: TGTGCCAGCAGCATAAATAGCGGGAGCGAGTATACGCAGTATTTT
D gene: TRBD2
clone size: NA
V gene: TRBV7-6
J gene: TRBJ2-3

CDR3 protein: CASSILAGWDEQFF
CDR3 DNA: TGCGCCAGCAGCATTCTAGCGGGTTGGGATGAGCAGTTCTTC
D gene: TRBD2
clone size: NA
V gene: TRBV5-1
J gene: TRBJ2-1

CDR3 protein: CASLSLYEKLFF
CDR3 DNA: TGTGCCAGCTTGTCCTTGTATGAAAAACTGTTTTTT
D gene: NA
clone size: NA
V gene: TRBV28
J gene: TRBJ1-4

CDR3 protein: CASSKGALYQETQYF
CDR3 DNA: TGTGCCAGCAGCAAGGGGGCTCTGTACCAAGAGACCCAGTACTTC
D gene: TRBD1
clone size: NA
V gene: TRBV7-2
J gene: TRBJ2-5

CDR3 protein: CASSSYRGREYGYTF
CDR3 DNA: TGTGCCAGCAGTTCCTACAGGGGGCGAGAGTATGGCTACACCTTC
D gene: TRBD1
clone size: NA
V gene: TRBV27
J gene: TRBJ1-2

CDR3 protein: CASSGRTGGPVNIQYF
CDR3 DNA: TGCGCCAGCAGCGGGAGAACGGGAGGGCCTGTTAACATTCAGTACTTC
D gene: TRBD2
clone size: NA
V gene: TRBV5-1
J gene: TRBJ2-4

CDR3 protein: CASRPSFYNEQFF
CDR3 DNA: TGTGCCAGCCGTCCTTCGTTCTACAATGAGCAGTTCTTC
D gene: NA
clone size: NA
V gene: TRBV6-5
J gene: TRBJ2-1

CDR3 protein: CASGDREIQPQHF
CDR3 DNA: TGTGCCAGCGGGGACAGGGAGATTCAGCCCCAGCATTTT
D gene: TRBD1
clone size: NA
V gene: TRBV2
J gene: TRBJ1-5

CDR3 protein: CASSSAPTQSTGYTF
CDR3 DNA: TGTGCCAGCAGTAGCGCCCCGACTCAATCAACGGGCTACACCTTC
D gene: NA
clone size: NA
V gene: TRBV6-5
J gene: TRBJ1-2

CDR3 protein: CSASLPGGPYEQYF
CDR3 DNA: TGCAGTGCTAGTCTCCCAGGGGGGCCCTACGAGCAGTACTTC
D gene: NA
clone size: NA
V gene: TRBV20-1
J gene: TRBJ2-7

CDR3 protein: CAGTANSGNTIYF
CDR3 DNA: TGTGCCGGGACAGCGAACTCTGGAAACACCATATATTTT
D gene: TRBD1
clone size: NA
V gene: TRBV30
J gene: TRBJ1-3

CDR3 protein: CASSPSYGGELFF
CDR3 DNA: TGTGCCAGCTCACCAAGTTACGGCGGGGAGCTGTTTTTT
D gene: NA
clone size: NA
V gene: TRBV18
J gene: TRBJ2-2

CDR3 protein: CASSAIPGEAFF
CDR3 DNA: TGCGCCAGCAGTGCCATCCCGGGTGAAGCTTTCTTT
D gene: NA
clone size: NA
V gene: TRBV10-1
J gene: TRBJ1-1

CDR3 protein: CASSQGQGVSLNTEAFF
CDR3 DNA: TGCGCCAGCAGCCAGGGACAGGGAGTATCCCTGAACACTGAAGCTTTCTTT
D gene: TRBD1
clone size: NA
V gene: TRBV5-1
J gene: TRBJ1-1

CDR3 protein: CASHGQTNTGELFF
CDR3 DNA: TGTGCCAGCCACGGACAGACGAACACCGGGGAGCTGTTTTTT
D gene: NA
clone size: NA
V gene: TRBV7-9
J gene: TRBJ2-2

CDR3 protein: CASSRFGGRSYEQYF
CDR3 DNA: TGTGCCAGTTCTCGGTTTGGGGGGAGAAGCTACGAGCAGTACTTC
D gene: NA
clone size: NA
V gene: TRBV19
J gene: TRBJ2-7

CDR3 protein: CASSQDGTRIVPLGGEQFF
CDR3 DNA: TGCGCCAGCAGCCAAGACGGGACTAGAATCGTCCCCCTTGGAGGGGAGCAGTTCTTC
D gene: TRBD2
clone size: NA
V gene: TRBV4-1
J gene: TRBJ2-1

CDR3 protein: CATGVPSDTEAFF
CDR3 DNA: TGTGCCACCGGAGTTCCCTCGGACACTGAAGCTTTCTTT
D gene: NA
clone size: NA
V gene: TRBV15
J gene: TRBJ1-1

CDR3 protein: CALKSTRGGQAFF
CDR3 DNA: TGTGCCCTAAAATCCACACGCGGGGGGCAAGCTTTCTTT
D gene: NA
clone size: NA
V gene: TRBV30
J gene: TRBJ1-1

CDR3 protein: CASSPGGQPQHF
CDR3 DNA: TGTGCCAGCAGTCCAGGGGGTCAGCCCCAGCATTTT
D gene: TRBD1
clone size: NA
V gene: TRBV6-6
J gene: TRBJ1-5

CDR3 protein: CASKGRNPSGYEQYF
CDR3 DNA: TGTGCCAGCAAAGGACGGAATCCATCGGGGTACGAGCAGTACTTC
D gene: NA
clone size: NA
V gene: TRBV6-5
J gene: TRBJ2-7

CDR3 protein: CASRTGTRAGANVLTF
CDR3 DNA: TGTGCCAGCAGGACCGGGACTAGAGCCGGGGCCAACGTCCTGACTTTC
D gene: TRBD2
clone size: few
V gene: TRBV7-8
J gene: TRBJ2-6

CDR3 protein: CASSQRPSFYGYTF
CDR3 DNA: TGTGCCAGCAGTCAGAGGCCGAGCTTCTATGGCTACACCTTC
D gene: NA
clone size: NA
V gene: TRBV6-2/TRBV6-3
J gene: TRBJ1-2

CDR3 protein: CASSDRDYSYEQYF
CDR3 DNA: TGTGCCAGCAGCGATCGGGACTACTCCTACGAGCAGTACTTC
D gene: TRBD2
clone size: NA
V gene: TRBV7-9
J gene: TRBJ2-7

CDR3 protein: CASKSSNSNQPQHF
CDR3 DNA: TGTGCCAGCAAGTCCAGTAATAGCAATCAGCCCCAGCATTTT
D gene: NA
clone size: NA
V gene: TRBV2
J gene: TRBJ1-5

CDR3 protein: CASSPGSRVYTEAFF
CDR3 DNA: TGTGCCAGCAGTCCTGGGTCCAGGGTGTACACTGAAGCTTTCTTT
D gene: NA
clone size: NA
V gene: TRBV28
J gene: TRBJ1-1